The 16 T cell receptor beta chains given below trace back to one sample, sequenced in a study of shared T cell receptors in the human thymus. Clones were sequenced by immunoSEQ multiplex PCR, and TCRdb holds only the in-frame ones, with some missing. This sample carries around 340,000 clones, 85% to 95% of them seen once, and the ten largest clones take about 0.02%. The sequenced sample consisted of thymocytes. The receptors derive from a human donor.

The V and J genes are TRBV27 and TRBJ1-4; D gene unclear. V lost 0 bases, J lost 4 bases, and 12 bases lay in between. Germline loops: CDR1 MNHEY, CDR2 SMNVEV (reference sequence). The CDR3 extends over 16 amino acids. Here the CDR3 DNA reads TGTGCCAGCAGTTTATCGAAGCGTCGAGGTAATGAAAAACTGTTTTTT. It is translated as CASSLSKRRGNEKLFF.

CDR3 sequence: CASSLTRRHIQYF. The CDR3 DNA reads TGCGCCAGCAGCTTGACTAGGCGGCACATTCAGTACTTC. The J gene is TRBJ2-4, the V gene TRBV5-1; a possible D gene is TRBD2 (5 bases). CDR1 is SGHRS and CDR2 is YFSETQ in the germline V gene. V lost 1 base to trimming and J lost 8 bases, with 10 bases between them. The length of the CDR3 is 13 residues.

The J gene is TRBJ2-4, the V gene TRBV19; 7 positions match TRBD1. This CDR3 comprises 20 residues. CDR1 and CDR2 from the germline V gene are LNHDA and SQIVND (reference sequence). V was pared by 0 bases and J by 0 bases, with 14 bases of the junction left unmatched. DNA for the CDR3: TGTGCCAGTAGTATAGAAAAGGGGGCCTACCACCGACTAGCCAAAAACATTCAGTACTTC. This translates into CASSIEKGAYHRLAKNIQYF.

This chain joins TRBV7-9 and TRBJ1-1; no clear D gene. In germline, CDR1 is SEHNR, CDR2 FQNEAQ (reference sequence). The CDR3 runs 14 residues. Trimming took off 4 bases at V and 8 bases at J, with 17 bases between the two ends. The CDR3 here is CASSSTYAPPEAFF. The CDR3 coding sequence is TGTGCCAGCAGCTCTACATACGCCCCTCCCGAAGCTTTCTTT.

This chain uses TRBV14 with TRBJ2-1; 9 nucleotides line up with TRBD2. Germline V lookup: CDR1 SGHDN, CDR2 FVKESK. The CDR3 consists of 15 residues. Trimming at V came to 3 bases and at J to 9 bases, leaving 9 bases not matched to a gene. CDR3 residues: CASSHSLAGKGEQFF. CDR3 bases: TGTGCCAGCAGCCACAGTCTAGCGGGAAAGGGTGAGCAGTTCTTC.

This chain uses TRBV5-8 with TRBJ1-5; D unclear. Trimming removed 1 base at V and 2 bases at J, with 4 bases between. Germline CDR1 reads SGHTS; CDR2 reads YDEGEE. This CDR3 region has 13 residues. The CDR3 DNA is TGTGCCAGCAGCTTGAGGCGCAATCAGCCCCAGCATTTT. Amino acids: CASSLRRNQPQHF.

This chain uses TRBV27 with TRBJ1-1; D is perhaps TRBD1 (5 bases). V was trimmed by 4 bases and J by 4 bases, leaving 19 bases between them. The germline V gene has CDR1 MNHEY and CDR2 SMNVEV (reference sequence). CDR3 length equals 16 residues. The CDR3 DNA is TGTGCCAGCAGTTCCCCCCCCGGGCCCCAGGGCACTGAAGCTTTCTTT. Translation gives CASSSPPGPQGTEAFF.

The rearrangement uses TRBV27 and TRBJ2-5; 14 positions agree with TRBD2. The CDR3 has 16 residues. Germline lookup yields CDR1 MNHEY and CDR2 SMNVEV (reference sequence). J was trimmed by 5 bases and V by 5 bases; bases with no gene match: 7. CDR3 loop: CASSGLAGGEMETQYF. The CDR3 nucleotides read TGTGCCAGCAGTGGACTAGCGGGAGGAGAAATGGAGACCCAGTACTTC.

The chain combines TRBV10-3 with TRBJ2-3, with D uncertain. Germline assignment: CDR1 ENHRY and CDR2 SYGVKD. V was clipped by 6 bases and J by 1 base, with 8 bases between them. The CDR3 covers 13 residues. CDR3 bases: TGTGCCATCAGATTGACCCGCACAGATACGCAGTATTTT. Its translation is CAIRLTRTDTQYF.

The gene calls are TRBV11-3 and TRBJ2-1; a weak D match, TRBD2 (6 bases). The CDR3 consists of 15 residues. Germline V gene sequence: CDR1 SGHNT, CDR2 YENEEA. V was shortened by 4 bases and J by 1 base, with 11 bases between the two germline ends. In DNA, the CDR3 is TGTGCCAGCAGCTACCGGGACTTGTCCTACAATGAGCAGTTCTTC. Its protein is CASSYRDLSYNEQFF. Drawing the rest from reference TRBV11-3 and TRBJ2-1, the complete variable domain is EAGVVQSPRYKIIEKKQPVAFWCNPISGHNTLYWYLQNLGQGPELLIRYENEEAVDDSQLPKDRFSAERLKGVDSTLKIQPAELGDSAVYLCASSYRDLSYNEQFFGPGTRLTVL.

V gene TRBV4-3 combines with J gene TRBJ2-5, with 11 nucleotides matching TRBD2. V was clipped by 1 base and J by 5 bases; unmatched bases: 9. CDR1 and CDR2 from the germline V gene are LGHNA and YSLEER. The CDR3 runs 17 residues. DNA of the CDR3: TGCGCCAGCAGCCAAGCGGTAGCGGGAGGGCCCTCGGAGACCCAGTACTTC. This gives the protein CASSQAVAGGPSETQYF.

This chain joins TRBV9 and TRBJ2-1; 7 bases are shared with TRBD2. Trimming took 4 bases from V and 3 from J; bases not matched to a gene: 7. This CDR3 contains 15 residues. Germline V gene data show CDR1 as SGDLS and CDR2 as YYNGEE. The chain's CDR3 is CASSPSKRGYNEQFF. The CDR3 DNA sequence: TGTGCCAGCAGCCCGAGCAAGCGGGGCTACAATGAGCAGTTCTTC.

This chain joins TRBV5-6 and TRBJ2-1; perhaps D is TRBD1 or TRBD2 (5 bases each). The CDR3 is 18 residues long. With 0 bases removed from V and 0 bases from J, the gap between germline ends came to 16 bases. The V gene's germline CDR1 is SGHDT and CDR2 YYEEEE. The chain's CDR3 is CASSLDRDPLLSYNEQFF. The DNA of the CDR3 is TGTGCCAGCAGCTTGGATAGGGACCCCCTCCTCTCCTACAATGAGCAGTTCTTC.

This clone was seen just once. This chain joins TRBV13 and TRBJ2-7; possibly TRBD1 or TRBD2 for D (6 bases each). This CDR3 has 20 amino acids. V was pared by 1 base and J by 5 bases, with 30 bases between. Germline-derived CDR1 and CDR2 are PRHDT and FYEKMQ (reference sequence). The CDR3 DNA follows: TGTGCCAGCAGCTTAGTTTTAGCTGACGGAGATTCGGGGGCCTTGGACGAGCAGTACTTC. Translated, it gives CASSLVLADGDSGALDEQYF.

The chain has TRBV7-9 and TRBJ1-5; D is perhaps TRBD1 (5 bases). In germline, CDR1 is SEHNR, CDR2 FQNEAQ (reference sequence). V was clipped by 3 bases and J by 5 bases, with 20 bases between them. This CDR3 contains 17 residues. The CDR3 DNA sequence: TGTGCCAGCAGCTTTTGGGGGTTAGGCTGGATCGATCAGCCCCAGCATTTT. It yields the protein CASSFWGLGWIDQPQHF.

Turning to this clone: The junction does not match germline at one end; this may be a read error. V and J are TRBV20-1 and TRBJ1-2; D is undetermined. CDR1 is DFQATT and CDR2 is SNEGSKA in the germline V gene (reference sequence). The CDR3 contains 9 residues. CDR3 nucleotide sequence: TGCAGTGCTAGACCCCCGTCCAGCTTC. This sequence encodes CSARPPSSF.